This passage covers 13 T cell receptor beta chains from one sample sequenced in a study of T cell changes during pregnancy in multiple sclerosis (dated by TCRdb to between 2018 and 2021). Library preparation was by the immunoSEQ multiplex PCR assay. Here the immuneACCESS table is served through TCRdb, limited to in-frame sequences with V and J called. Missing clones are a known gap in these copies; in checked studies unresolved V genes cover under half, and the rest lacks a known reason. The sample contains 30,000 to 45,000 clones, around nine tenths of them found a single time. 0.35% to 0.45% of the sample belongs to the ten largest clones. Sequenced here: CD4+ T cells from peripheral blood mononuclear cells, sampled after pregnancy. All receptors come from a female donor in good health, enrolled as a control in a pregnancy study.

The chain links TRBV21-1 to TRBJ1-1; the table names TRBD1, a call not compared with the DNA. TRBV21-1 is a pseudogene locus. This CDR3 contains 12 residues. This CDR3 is CASKHRSTEAFF. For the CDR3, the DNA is TGTGCCAGCAAACACAGAAGCACTGAAGCTTTCTTT.

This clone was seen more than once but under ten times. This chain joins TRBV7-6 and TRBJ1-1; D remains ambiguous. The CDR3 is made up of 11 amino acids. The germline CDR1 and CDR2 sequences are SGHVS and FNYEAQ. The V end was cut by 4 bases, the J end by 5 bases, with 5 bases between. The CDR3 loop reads CASSSGTEAFF. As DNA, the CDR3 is TGTGCCAGCAGCTCGGGTACTGAAGCTTTCTTT.

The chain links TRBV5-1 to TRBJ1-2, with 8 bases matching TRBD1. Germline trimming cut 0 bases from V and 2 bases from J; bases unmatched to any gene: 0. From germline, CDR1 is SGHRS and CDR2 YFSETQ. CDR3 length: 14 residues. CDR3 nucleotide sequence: TGCGCCAGCAGCTTGGGGACAGGGAACTATGGCTACACCTTC. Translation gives CASSLGTGNYGYTF.

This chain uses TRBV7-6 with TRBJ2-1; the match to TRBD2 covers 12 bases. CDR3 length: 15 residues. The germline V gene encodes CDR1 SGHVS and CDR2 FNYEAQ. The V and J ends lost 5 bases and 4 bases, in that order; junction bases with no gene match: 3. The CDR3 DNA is TGTGCCAGCAGCCGCGGACTAGCGGGGTACAATGAGCAGTTCTTC. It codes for CASSRGLAGYNEQFF.

The DNA for the CDR3 is TGTGCCAGCAGTTTACGGGCTAGCGGGGTCTTAGAGACCCAGTACTTC. Translating gives CASSLRASGVLETQYF. V gene TRBV27 combines with J gene TRBJ2-5, with 9 bases matching TRBD2. Per germline, CDR1 MNHEY and CDR2 SMNVEV (reference sequence). This CDR3 comprises 16 residues. Germline trimming cut 2 bases from V and 4 bases from J; bases unmatched to any gene: 8.

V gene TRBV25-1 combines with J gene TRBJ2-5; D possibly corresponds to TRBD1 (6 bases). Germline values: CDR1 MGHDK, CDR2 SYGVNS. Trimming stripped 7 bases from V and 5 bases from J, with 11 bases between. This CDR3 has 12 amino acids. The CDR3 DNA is TGTGCCAGCAAATCTCAGGGGGAGACCCAGTACTTC. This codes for CASKSQGETQYF.

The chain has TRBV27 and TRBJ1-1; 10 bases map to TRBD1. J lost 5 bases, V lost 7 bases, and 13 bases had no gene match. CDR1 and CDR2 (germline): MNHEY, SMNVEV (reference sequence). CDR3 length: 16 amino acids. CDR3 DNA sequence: TGTGCCAGCAACCCGGGACAGGGGAGAGGGAGGACTGAAGCTTTCTTT. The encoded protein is CASNPGQGRGRTEAFF.

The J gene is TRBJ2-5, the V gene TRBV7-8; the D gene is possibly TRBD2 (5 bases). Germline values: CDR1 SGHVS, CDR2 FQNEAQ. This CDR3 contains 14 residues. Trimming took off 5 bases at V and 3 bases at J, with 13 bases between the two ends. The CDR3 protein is CASSPSMGKETQYF. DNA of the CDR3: TGTGCCAGCAGCCCTAGCATGGGGAAAGAGACCCAGTACTTC. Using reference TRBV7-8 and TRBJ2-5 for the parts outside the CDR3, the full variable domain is GAGVSQSPRYKVAKRGQDVALRCDPISGHVSLFWYQQALGQGPEFLTYFQNEAQLDKSGLPSDRFFAERPEGSVSTLKIQRTQQEDSAVYLCASSPSMGKETQYFGPGTRLLVL.

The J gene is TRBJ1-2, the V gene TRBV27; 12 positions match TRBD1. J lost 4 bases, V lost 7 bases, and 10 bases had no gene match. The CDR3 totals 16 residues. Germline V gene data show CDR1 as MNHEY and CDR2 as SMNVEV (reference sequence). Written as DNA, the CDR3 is TGTGCCAGCACAACCGGGACAGGGGGCTCGAGCTATGGCTACACCTTC. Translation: CASTTGTGGSSYGYTF.

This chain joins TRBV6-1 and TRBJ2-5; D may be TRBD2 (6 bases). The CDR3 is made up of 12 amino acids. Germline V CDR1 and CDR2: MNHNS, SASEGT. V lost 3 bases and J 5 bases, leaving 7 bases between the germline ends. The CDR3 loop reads CASSDRGETQYF. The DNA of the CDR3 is TGTGCCAGCAGTGACCGGGGGGAGACCCAGTACTTC.

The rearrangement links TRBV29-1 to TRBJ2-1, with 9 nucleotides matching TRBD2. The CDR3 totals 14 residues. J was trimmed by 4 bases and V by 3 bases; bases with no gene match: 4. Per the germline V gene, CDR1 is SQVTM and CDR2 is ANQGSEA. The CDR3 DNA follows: TGCAGCGTTGACCCTAGCGGGATTTACAATGAGCAGTTCTTC. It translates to CSVDPSGIYNEQFF.

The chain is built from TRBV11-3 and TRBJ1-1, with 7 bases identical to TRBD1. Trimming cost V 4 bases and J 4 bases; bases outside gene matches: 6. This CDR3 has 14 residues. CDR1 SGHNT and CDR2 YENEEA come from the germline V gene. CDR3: CASSWGTEFTEAFF. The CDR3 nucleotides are TGTGCCAGCAGCTGGGGGACAGAATTCACTGAAGCTTTCTTT.

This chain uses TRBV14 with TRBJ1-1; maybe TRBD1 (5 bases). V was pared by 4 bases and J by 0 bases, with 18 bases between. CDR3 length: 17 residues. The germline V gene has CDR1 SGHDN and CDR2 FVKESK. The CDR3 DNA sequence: TGTGCCAGCAGCCCGATCGGGGGGTTAGGCCTGAACACTGAAGCTTTCTTT. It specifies CASSPIGGLGLNTEAFF.